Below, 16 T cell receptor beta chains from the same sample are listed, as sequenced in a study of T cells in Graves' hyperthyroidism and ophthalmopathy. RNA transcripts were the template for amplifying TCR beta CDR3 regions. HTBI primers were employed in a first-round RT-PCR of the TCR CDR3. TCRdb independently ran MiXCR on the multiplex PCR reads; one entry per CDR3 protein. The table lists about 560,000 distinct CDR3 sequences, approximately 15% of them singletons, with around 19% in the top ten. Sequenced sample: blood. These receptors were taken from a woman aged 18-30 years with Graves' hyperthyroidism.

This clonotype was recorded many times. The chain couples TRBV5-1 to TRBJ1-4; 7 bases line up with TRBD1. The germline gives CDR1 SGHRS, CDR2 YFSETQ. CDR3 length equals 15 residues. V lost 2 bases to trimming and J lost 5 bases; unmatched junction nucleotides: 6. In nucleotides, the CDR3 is TGCGCCAGCAGCTTCCGGGACAGCGTGAATGAAAAACTGTTTTTT. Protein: CASSFRDSVNEKLFF.

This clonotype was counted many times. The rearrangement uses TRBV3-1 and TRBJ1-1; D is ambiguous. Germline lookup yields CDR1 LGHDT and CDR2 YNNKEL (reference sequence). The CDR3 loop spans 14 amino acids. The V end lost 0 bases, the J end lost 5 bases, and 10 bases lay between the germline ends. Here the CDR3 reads CASSQDVGLTEAFF. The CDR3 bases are TGTGCCAGCAGCCAAGATGTCGGCCTGACTGAAGCTTTCTTT.

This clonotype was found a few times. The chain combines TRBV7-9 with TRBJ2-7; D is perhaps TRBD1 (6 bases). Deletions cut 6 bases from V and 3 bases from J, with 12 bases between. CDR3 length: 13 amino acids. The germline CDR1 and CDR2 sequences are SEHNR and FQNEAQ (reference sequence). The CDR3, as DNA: TGTGCCAGCAGGTCACAGGGTGTCTACGAGCAGTACTTC. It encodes CASRSQGVYEQYF.

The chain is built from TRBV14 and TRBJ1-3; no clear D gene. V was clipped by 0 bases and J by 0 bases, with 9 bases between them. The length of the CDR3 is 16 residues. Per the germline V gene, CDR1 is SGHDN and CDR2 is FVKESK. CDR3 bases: TGTGCCAGCAGCCAAGATCTTGTGGACTCTGGAAACACCATATATTTT. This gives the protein CASSQDLVDSGNTIYF.

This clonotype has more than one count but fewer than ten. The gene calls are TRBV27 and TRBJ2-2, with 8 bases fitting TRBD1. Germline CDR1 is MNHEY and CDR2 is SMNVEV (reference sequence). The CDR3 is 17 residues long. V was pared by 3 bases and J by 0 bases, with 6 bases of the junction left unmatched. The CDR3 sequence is CASSLRQGFANTGELFF. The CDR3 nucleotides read TGTGCCAGCAGTTTGCGACAGGGGTTCGCGAACACCGGGGAGCTGTTTTTT.

Here the CDR3 reads CASSLDGTAPYNEQFF. The CDR3 DNA follows: TGTGCCAGCAGCTTAGACGGGACAGCCCCCTACAATGAGCAGTTCTTC. The genes are TRBV11-2 and TRBJ2-1; TRBD1 matches 7 bases. Germline CDR1 is SGHAT and CDR2 is FQNNGV. The CDR3 covers 16 residues. The ends lost 0 bases at V and 2 bases at J; junction bases unmatched: 4.

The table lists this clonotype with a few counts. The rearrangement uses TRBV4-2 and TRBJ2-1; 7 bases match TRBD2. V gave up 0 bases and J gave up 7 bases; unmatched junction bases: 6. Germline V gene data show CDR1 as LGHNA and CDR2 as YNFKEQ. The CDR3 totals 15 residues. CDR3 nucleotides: TGTGCCAGCAGCCAAGAATCTGCGGGAGAAAATGAGCAGTTCTTC. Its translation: CASSQESAGENEQFF.

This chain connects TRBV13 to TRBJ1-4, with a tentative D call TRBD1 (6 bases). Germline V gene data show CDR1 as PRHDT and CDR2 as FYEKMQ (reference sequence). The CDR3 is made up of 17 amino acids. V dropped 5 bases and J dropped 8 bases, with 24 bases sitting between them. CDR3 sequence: CASSRGGGQIRLEKLFF. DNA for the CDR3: TGTGCCAGCAGCAGGGGCGGGGGGCAGATTCGGCTAGAAAAACTGTTTTTT.

The CDR3 coding sequence is TGCGCCAGCAGCCATGGGACAGGGGGCACCTACGAGCAGTACTTC. Its protein is CASSHGTGGTYEQYF. The gene calls are TRBV4-3 and TRBJ2-7; 12 positions agree with TRBD1. The V and J ends lost 3 bases and 2 bases, in that order; junction bases with no gene match: 2. The CDR3 is 15 residues long. Germline V CDR1 and CDR2: LGHNA, YSLEER.

DNA of the CDR3: TGTGCCAGCAGCCAAGATCTCCTAGCGGGGGGCCTCTCCTACGAGCAGTACTTC. Translating it yields CASSQDLLAGGLSYEQYF. V usage is TRBV4-2 and J usage is TRBJ2-7; 11 bases align to TRBD2. CDR1 LGHNA and CDR2 YNFKEQ come from the germline V gene. The V segment lost 0 bases and the J segment 0 bases; nucleotides outside the gene matches: 7. This CDR3 region has 18 residues.

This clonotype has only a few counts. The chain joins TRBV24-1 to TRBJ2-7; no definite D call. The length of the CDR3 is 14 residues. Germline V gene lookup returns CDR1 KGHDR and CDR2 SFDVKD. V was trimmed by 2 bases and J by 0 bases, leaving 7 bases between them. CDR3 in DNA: TGTGCCACCAGTGATTCTGCCCTCTCCTACGAGCAGTACTTC. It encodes CATSDSALSYEQYF.

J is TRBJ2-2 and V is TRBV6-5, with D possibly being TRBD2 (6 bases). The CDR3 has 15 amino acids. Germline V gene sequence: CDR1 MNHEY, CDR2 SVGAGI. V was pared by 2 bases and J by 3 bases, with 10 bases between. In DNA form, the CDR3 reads TGTGCCAGCAGTTACGACGGGAGCGACACCGGGGAGCTGTTTTTT. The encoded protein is CASSYDGSDTGELFF.

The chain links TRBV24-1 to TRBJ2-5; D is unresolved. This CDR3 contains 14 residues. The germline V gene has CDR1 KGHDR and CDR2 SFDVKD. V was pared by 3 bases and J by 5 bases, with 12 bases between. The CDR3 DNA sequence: TGTGCCACCAGTGATAGGACCGTACAGGAGACCCAGTACTTC. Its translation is CATSDRTVQETQYF.

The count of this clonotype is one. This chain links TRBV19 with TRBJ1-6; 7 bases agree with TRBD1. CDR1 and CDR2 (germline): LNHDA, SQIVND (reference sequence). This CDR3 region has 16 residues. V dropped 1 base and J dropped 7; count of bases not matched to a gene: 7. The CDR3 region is CASSIGEGARNSPLHF. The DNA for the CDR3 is TGTGCCAGTAGTATAGGCGAGGGGGCGAGGAATTCACCCCTCCACTTT.

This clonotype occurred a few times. CDR3 sequence (DNA): TGTGCCAGCAGCCCTATCGGGACAGGGCGCAATGGCTACACCTTC. It translates to CASSPIGTGRNGYTF. This chain joins TRBV14 and TRBJ1-2; 9 bases match TRBD1. With 4 bases clipped from V and 6 bases from J, the junction kept 9 bases outside the gene matches. Germline CDR1 SGHDN, CDR2 FVKESK. The CDR3 extends over 15 amino acids.

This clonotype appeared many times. The CDR3 sequence is CASSYPGSGGPTDTQYF. The CDR3 nucleotides are TGTGCCAGCAGTTACCCGGGGAGCGGAGGCCCCACAGATACGCAGTATTTT. The J gene is TRBJ2-3, the V gene TRBV12-3 or TRBV12-4; TRBD2 might be the D (5 bases). The germline V and J ends were trimmed by 4 bases and 2 bases, with 19 bases remaining between them. The CDR3 is made up of 17 amino acids.